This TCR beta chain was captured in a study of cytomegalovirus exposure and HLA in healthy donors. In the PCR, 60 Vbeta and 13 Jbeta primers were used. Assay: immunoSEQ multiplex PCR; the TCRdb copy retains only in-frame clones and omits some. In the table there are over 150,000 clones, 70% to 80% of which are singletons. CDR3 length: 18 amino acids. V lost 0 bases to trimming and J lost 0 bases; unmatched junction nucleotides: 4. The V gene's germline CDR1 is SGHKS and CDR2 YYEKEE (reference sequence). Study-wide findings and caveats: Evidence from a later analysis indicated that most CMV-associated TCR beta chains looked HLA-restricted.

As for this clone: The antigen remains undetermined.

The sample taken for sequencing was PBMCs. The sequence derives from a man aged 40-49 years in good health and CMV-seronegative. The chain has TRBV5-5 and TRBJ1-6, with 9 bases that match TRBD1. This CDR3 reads CASSLGDRVVSYNSPLHF. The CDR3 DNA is TGTGCCAGCAGCTTGGGGGACAGGGTTGTCTCCTATAATTCACCCCTCCACTTT.